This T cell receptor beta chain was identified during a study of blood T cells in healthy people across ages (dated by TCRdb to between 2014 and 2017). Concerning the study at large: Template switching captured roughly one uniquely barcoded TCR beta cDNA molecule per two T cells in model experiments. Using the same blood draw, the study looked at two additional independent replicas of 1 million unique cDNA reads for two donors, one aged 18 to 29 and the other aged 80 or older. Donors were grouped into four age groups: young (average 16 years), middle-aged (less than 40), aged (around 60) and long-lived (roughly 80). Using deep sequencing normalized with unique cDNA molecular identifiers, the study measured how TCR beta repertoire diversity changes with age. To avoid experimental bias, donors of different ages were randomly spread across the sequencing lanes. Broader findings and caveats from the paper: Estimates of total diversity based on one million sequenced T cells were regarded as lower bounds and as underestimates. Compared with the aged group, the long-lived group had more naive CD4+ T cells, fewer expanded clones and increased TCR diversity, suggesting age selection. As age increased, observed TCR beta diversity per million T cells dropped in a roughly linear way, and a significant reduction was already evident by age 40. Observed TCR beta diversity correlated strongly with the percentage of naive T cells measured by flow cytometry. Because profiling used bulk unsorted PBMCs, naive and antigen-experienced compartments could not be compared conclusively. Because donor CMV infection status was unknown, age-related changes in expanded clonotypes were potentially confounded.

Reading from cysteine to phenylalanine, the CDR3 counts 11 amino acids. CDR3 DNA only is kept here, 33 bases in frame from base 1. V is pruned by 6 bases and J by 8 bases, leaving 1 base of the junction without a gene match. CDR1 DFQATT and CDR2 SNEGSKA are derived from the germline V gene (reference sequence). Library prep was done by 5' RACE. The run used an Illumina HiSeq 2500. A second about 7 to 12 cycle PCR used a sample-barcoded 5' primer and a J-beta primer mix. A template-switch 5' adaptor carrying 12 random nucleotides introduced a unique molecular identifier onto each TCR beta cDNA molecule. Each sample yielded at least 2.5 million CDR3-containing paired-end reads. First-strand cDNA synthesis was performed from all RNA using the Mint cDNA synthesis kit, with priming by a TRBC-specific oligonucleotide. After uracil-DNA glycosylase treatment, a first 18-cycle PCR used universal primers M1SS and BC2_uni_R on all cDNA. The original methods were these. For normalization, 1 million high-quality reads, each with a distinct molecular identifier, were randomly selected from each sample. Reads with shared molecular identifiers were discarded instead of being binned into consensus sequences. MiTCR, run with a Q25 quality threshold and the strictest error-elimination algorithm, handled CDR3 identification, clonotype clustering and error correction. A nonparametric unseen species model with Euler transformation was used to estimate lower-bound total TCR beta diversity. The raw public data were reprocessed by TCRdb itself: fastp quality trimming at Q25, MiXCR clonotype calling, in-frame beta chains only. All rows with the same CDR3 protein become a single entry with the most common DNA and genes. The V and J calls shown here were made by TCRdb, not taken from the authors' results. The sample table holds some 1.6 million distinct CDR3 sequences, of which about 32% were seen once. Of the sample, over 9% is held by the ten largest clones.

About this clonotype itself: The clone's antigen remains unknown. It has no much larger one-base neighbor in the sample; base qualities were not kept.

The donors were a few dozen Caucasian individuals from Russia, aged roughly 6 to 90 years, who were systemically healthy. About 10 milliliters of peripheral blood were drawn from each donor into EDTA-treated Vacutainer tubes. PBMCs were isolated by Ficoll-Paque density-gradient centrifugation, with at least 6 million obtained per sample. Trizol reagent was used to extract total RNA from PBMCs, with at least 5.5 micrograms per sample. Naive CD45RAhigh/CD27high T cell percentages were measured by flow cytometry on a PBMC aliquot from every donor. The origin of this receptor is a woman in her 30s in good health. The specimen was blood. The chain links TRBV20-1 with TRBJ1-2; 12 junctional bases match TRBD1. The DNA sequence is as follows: TGCAGTGCGGGACAGGGGGCAGGCTACACCTTC. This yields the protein CSAGQGAGYTF.